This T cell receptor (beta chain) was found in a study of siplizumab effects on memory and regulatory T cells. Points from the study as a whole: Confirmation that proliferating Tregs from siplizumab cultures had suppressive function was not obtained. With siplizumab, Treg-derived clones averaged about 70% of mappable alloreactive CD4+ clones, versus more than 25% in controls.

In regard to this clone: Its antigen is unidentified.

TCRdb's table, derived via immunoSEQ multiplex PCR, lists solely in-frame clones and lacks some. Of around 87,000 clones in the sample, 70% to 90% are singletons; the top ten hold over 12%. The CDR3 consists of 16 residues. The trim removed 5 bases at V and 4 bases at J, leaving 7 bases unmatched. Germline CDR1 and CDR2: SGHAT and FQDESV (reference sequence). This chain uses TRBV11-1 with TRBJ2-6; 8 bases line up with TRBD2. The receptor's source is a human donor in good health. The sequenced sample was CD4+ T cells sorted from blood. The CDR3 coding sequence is TGTGCCAGCAGCCCGAAGCGGGGGCACGGGGCCAACGTCCTGACTTTC. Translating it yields CASSPKRGHGANVLTF.